The T cell receptor (beta chain) described here comes from a study of cytotoxic CD8 clonotypes in ibrutinib-treated CLL. The table came from immunoSEQ multiplex PCR; TCRdb's copy has only in-frame clones and leaves some out. The table lists about 300,000 clones, roughly 76% of them singletons. Germline CDR1 reads LGHNA; CDR2 reads YSLEER. With V trimmed by 4 bases and J by 0 bases, 5 bases remained unmatched. The CDR3 has 18 residues. This chain joins TRBV4-3 and TRBJ2-2; 13 bases line up with TRBD2. The sequencing used PBMCs, collected at disease progression, from a patient treated with ibrutinib. The receptor comes from a human donor with chronic lymphocytic leukemia. CDR3 region: CASSLGLAGSSNTGELFF. The CDR3 nucleotides are TGCGCCAGCAGCCTGGGACTAGCGGGAAGCTCGAACACCGGGGAGCTGTTTTTT.